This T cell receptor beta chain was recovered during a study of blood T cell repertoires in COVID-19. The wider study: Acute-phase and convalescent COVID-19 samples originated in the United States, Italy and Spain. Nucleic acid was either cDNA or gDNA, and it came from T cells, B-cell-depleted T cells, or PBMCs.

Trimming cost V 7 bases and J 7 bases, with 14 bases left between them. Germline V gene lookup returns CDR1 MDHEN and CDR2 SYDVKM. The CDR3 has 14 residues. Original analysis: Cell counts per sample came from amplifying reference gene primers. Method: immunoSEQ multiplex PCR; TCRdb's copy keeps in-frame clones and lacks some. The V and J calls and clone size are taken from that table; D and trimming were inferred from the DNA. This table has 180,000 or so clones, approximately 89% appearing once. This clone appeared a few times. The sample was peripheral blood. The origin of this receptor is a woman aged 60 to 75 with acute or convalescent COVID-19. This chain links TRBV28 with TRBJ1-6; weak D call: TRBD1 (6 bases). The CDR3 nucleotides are TGTGCCAGCACCCTCAGGGGACCAAATTCACCCCTCCACTTT. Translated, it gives CASTLRGPNSPLHF.